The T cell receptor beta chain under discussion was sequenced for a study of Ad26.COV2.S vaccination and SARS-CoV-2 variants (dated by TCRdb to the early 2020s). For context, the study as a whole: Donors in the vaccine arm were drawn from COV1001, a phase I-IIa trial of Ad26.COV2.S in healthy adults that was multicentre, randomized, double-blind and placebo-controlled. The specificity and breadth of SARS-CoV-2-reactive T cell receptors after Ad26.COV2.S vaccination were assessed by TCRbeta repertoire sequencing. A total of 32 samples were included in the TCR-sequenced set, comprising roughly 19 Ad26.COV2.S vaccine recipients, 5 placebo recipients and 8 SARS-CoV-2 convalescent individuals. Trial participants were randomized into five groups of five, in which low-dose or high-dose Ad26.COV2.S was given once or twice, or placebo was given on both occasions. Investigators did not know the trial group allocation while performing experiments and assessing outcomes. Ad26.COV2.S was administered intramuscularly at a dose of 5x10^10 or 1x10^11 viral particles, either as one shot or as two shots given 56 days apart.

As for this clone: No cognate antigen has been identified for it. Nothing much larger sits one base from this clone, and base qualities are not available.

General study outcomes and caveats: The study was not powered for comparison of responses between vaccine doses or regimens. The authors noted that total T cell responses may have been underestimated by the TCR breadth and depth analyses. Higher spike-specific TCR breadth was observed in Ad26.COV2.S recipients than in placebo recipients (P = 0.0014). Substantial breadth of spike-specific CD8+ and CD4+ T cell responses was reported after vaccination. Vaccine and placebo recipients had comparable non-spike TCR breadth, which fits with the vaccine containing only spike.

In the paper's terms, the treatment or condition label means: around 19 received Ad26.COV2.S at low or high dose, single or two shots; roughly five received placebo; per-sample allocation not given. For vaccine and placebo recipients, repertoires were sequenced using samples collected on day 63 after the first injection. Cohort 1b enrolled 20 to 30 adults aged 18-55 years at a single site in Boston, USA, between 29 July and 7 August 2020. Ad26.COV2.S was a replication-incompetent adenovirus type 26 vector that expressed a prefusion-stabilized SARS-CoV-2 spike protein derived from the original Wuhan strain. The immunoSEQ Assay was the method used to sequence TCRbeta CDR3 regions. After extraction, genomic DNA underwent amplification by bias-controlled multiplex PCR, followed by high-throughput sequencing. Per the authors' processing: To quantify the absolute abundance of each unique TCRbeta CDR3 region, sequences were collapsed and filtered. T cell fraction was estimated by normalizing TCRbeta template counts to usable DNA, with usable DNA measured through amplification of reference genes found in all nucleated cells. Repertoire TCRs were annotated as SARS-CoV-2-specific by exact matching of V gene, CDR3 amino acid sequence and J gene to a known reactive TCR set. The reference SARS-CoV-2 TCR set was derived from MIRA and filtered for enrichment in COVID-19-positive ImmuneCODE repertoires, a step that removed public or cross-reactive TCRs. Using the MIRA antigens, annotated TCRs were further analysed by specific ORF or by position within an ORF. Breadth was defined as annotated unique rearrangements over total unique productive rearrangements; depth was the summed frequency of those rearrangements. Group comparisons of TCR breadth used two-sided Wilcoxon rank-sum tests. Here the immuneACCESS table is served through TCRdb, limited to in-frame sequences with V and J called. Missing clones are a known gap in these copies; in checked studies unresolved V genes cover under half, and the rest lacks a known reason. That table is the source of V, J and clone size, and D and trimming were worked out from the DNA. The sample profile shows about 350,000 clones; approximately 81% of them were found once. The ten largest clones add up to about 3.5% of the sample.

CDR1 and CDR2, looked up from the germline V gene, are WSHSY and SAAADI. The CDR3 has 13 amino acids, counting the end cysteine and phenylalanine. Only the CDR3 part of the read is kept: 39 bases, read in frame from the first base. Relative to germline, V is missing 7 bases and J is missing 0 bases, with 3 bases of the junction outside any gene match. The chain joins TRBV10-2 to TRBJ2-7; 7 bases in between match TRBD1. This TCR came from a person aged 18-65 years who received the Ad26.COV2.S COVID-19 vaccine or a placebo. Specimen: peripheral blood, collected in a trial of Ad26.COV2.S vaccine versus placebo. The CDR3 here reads CASTGTASYEQYF. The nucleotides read TGCGCCAGCACCGGGACAGCCTCCTACGAGCAGTACTTC.